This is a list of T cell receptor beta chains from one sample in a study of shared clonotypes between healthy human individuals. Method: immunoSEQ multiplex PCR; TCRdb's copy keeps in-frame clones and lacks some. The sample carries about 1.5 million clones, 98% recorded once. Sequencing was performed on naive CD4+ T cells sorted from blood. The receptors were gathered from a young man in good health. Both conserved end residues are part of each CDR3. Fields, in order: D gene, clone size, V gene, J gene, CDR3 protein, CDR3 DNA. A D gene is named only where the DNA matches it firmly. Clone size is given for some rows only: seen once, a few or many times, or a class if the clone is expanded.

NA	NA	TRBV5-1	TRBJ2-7	CASAPGRPAGDEQYF	TGCGCCAGCGCTCCGGGGAGGCCGGCGGGCGACGAGCAGTACTTC
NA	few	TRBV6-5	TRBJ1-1	CASSQKEGTEAFF	TGTGCCAGCAGTCAGAAGGAGGGCACTGAAGCTTTCTTT
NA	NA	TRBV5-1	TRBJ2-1	CASSPLAQRDNEQFF	TGCGCCAGCAGCCCCCTAGCGCAAAGAGACAATGAGCAGTTCTTC
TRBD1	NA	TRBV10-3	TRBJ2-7	CAISPGQGMEQYF	TGTGCCATCAGCCCGGGACAGGGTATGGAGCAGTACTTC
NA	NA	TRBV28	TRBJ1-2	CASKLPSNYGYTF	TGTGCCAGCAAACTCCCTTCTAACTATGGCTACACCTTC
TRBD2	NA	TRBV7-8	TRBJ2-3	CASSLERGSGDTQYF	TGTGCCAGCAGCTTAGAACGCGGGAGTGGGGATACGCAGTATTTT
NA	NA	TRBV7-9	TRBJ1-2	CASSLAGTYGYTF	TGTGCCAGCAGCTTAGCAGGAACATATGGCTACACCTTC
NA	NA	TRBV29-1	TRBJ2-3	CSVASVDTQYF	TGCAGCGTTGCTTCGGTGGATACGCAGTATTTT
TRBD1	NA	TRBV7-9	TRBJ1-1	CASSTRQGRDTEAFF	TGTGCCAGCAGTACGCGACAGGGGCGCGACACTGAAGCTTTCTTT
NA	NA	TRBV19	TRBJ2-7	CARDSAVPYEQYF	TGTGCCAGGGACAGCGCAGTCCCCTACGAGCAGTACTTC
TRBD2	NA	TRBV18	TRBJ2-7	CASSTRTSGRNYEQYF	TGTGCCAGCTCAACCCGGACTAGCGGGAGGAACTACGAGCAGTACTTC